The 22 T cell receptor beta chains reported below all come from one sample, sequenced in a study of STAT3 mutations in large granular lymphocyte leukemia. Antigen specificity for these receptors is unknown. General study findings and limits: Every T-cell large granular lymphocyte leukemia patient had at least one immunodominant TCR beta clonotype.

Some clones are missing from TCRdb's copy, which holds only in-frame ones; the method was immunoSEQ multiplex PCR. The sample lists tens of thousands of clones, about 88% occurring once. Sequenced sample: PBMCs. The receptor set was obtained from a human donor with T large granular lymphocyte leukemia. Some clones in this sample may be carry-over from other donors' samples.

This chain connects TRBV6-5 to TRBJ2-7; the D gene could be TRBD1 or TRBD2 (5 bases each). This CDR3 spans 14 amino acids. The ends were cut back, 8 bases at V and 0 bases at J, with 14 bases in the middle. Germline CDR1 is MNHEY and CDR2 is SVGAGI. The CDR3 reads CASRRAGSSYEQYV. The CDR3 DNA reads as TGTGCCAGCCGAAGGGCAGGGAGCTCCTACGAGCAGTACGTC.

The chain has TRBV6-4 and TRBJ1-6, with D possibly being TRBD1 (5 bases). The CDR3 consists of 15 residues. CDR1 MRHNA and CDR2 SNTAGT come from the germline V gene. The ends were cut back, 6 bases at V and 5 bases at J, with 14 bases in the middle. Here the CDR3 DNA reads TGTGCCAGCAGGGTCGACAGCCAAAATAATTCACCCCTCCACTTT. Protein sequence: CASRVDSQNNSPLHF.

The chain employs TRBV30 and TRBJ2-3; D call uncertain. The germline V and J ends were trimmed by 0 bases and 7 bases, with 11 bases remaining between them. Germline V gene sequence: CDR1 GTSNPN, CDR2 SVGIG (reference sequence). The CDR3 spans 13 residues. CDR3 nucleotide sequence: TGTGCCTGGAGTGTCCTCGAGAGGAATACGCAGTATTTT. Translating gives CAWSVLERNTQYF.

This chain connects TRBV5-6 to TRBJ2-3; 8 positions agree with TRBD2. CDR1 and CDR2 from the germline V gene are SGHDT and YYEEEE. V dropped 0 bases and J dropped 1; count of bases not matched to a gene: 7. CDR3 length: 17 amino acids. The DNA for the CDR3 is TGTGCCAGCAGCTTGGGGTCGGGGCGGGGGGGCACAGATACGCAGTATTTT. It specifies CASSLGSGRGGTDTQYF.

With regard to this clone: The sample carries other DNA sequences with the same CDR3. The V call is TRBV7-9, the J call TRBJ2-2; D not certain. Germline V CDR1 and CDR2: SEHNR, FQNEAQ (reference sequence). V dropped 1 base and J dropped 4 bases, with 7 bases sitting between them. The CDR3 runs to 14 residues. CDR3 DNA: TGTGCCAGCAGCTTAGTAGGGTCCACCGGGGAGCTGTTTTTT. The encoded protein is CASSLVGSTGELFF.

The CDR3 loop reads CAISEVGQHQETQYF. DNA for the CDR3: TGTGCCATCAGTGAGGTAGGGCAGCACCAAGAGACCCAGTACTTC. V and J are TRBV10-3 and TRBJ2-5; D call uncertain. CDR1 ENHRY and CDR2 SYGVKD come from the germline V gene. This CDR3 is 15 amino acids long. Trimming removed 2 bases from V and 0 bases from J, with 10 bases in between.

V usage is TRBV28 and J usage is TRBJ1-2; possibly TRBD1 for D (6 bases). V lost 3 bases to trimming and J lost 8 bases, with 16 bases between them. This CDR3 contains 14 residues. CDR1 and CDR2 (germline): MDHEN, SYDVKM. The CDR3 DNA reads TGTGCCAGCAGTTTTACGGCAGGGGCAGGAGGCTACACCTTC. Its translation: CASSFTAGAGGYTF.

This clone showed up just a few times. This chain links TRBV4-1 with TRBJ1-6; D possibly corresponds to TRBD1 (5 bases). V lost 1 base to trimming and J lost 10 bases, with 20 bases between them. CDR3 size: 17 residues. Germline CDR1 and CDR2: MGHRA and YSYEKL. The DNA of the CDR3 is TGCGCCAGCAGCCAAGGAGGAGGGGAAGATGTAGACTCACCCCTCCACTTT. Translating gives CASSQGGGEDVDSPLHF.

The rearrangement joins TRBV7-6 to TRBJ2-1, with 7 bases fitting TRBD2. The germline gives CDR1 SGHVS, CDR2 FNYEAQ. The CDR3 length is 15 residues. J gave up 3 bases and V 6 bases, and 8 bases lay outside the gene matches. The CDR3 nucleotides read TGTGCCAGCAGGCCATTGGCGGGGGTCTACAATGAGCAGTTCTTC. Residues: CASRPLAGVYNEQFF.

The rearrangement joins TRBV28 to TRBJ2-7, with 8 bases that match TRBD1. This CDR3 comprises 15 residues. Trimming at V came to 6 bases and at J to 6 bases, leaving 13 bases not matched to a gene. CDR1 and CDR2 from the germline V gene are MDHEN and SYDVKM. The CDR3: CASRATGAQISEQYF. The CDR3 DNA sequence: TGTGCCAGCAGAGCGACAGGGGCCCAAATCTCCGAGCAGTACTTC.

The V call is TRBV10-3, the J call TRBJ1-1, with a possible D match to TRBD1 (6 bases). The germline gives CDR1 ENHRY, CDR2 SYGVKD. The CDR3 is made up of 14 amino acids. Trimming left V 0 bases short and J 10 bases short, with 15 bases between. The CDR3 bases are TGTGCCATCAGTGAGTCGAGTCAGGGGCTAAGAGCTTTCTTT. Protein: CAISESSQGLRAFF.

The V and J genes are TRBV29-1 and TRBJ1-4, with TRBD1 as a possible D gene (6 bases). The CDR3 runs to 13 residues. From germline, CDR1 is SQVTM and CDR2 ANQGSEA. V was pared by 5 bases and J by 8 bases, with 15 bases between. This CDR3 reads CSVLAQGGEKLFF. CDR3 coding DNA: TGCAGCGTTCTTGCACAGGGTGGGGAAAAACTGTTTTTT.

The chain uses TRBV19 and TRBJ2-3, with TRBD2 matching over 9 bases. V was pared by 6 bases and J by 2 bases, with 3 bases of the junction left unmatched. Looked up from germline, CDR1 is LNHDA and CDR2 is SQIVND (reference sequence). The CDR3 covers 14 residues. CDR3 coding DNA: TGTGCCAGTAGCGCGGGGGGGATCACAGATACGCAGTATTTT. Its translation is CASSAGGITDTQYF.

The chain employs TRBV5-4 and TRBJ2-5; a weak D match, TRBD2 (7 bases). Germline CDR1 is SGHNT and CDR2 is YYREEE (reference sequence). CDR3 length equals 16 residues. V was shortened by 0 bases and J by 1 base, with 13 bases between the two germline ends. DNA for the CDR3: TGTGCCAGCAGCTTGGAGGGGGGGGCCGTCCAAGAGACCCAGTACTTC. Protein sequence: CASSLEGGAVQETQYF.

This chain links TRBV21-1 with TRBJ2-7; the DNA was not compared with TRBD1, the D call given in the table. TRBV21-1 is annotated as a pseudogene. There are 15 residues in the CDR3. The CDR3 loop reads CASSNRDRGHYEQYV. CDR3 sequence (DNA): TGTGCCAGCAGCAATAGGGACAGGGGGCACTACGAGCAGTACGTC.

This clone was found once. The J gene is TRBJ1-2, the V gene TRBV19; D gene uncertain. Trimming took off 2 bases at V and 2 bases at J, with 6 bases between the two ends. Germline V gene data show CDR1 as LNHDA and CDR2 as SQIVND (reference sequence). The CDR3 consists of 13 residues. The CDR3 here is CASSITGNYGYTF. The CDR3 DNA sequence: TGTGCCAGTAGTATAACCGGAAACTATGGCTACACCTTC.

The rearrangement links TRBV5-8 to TRBJ1-2, with 8 positions matching TRBD1. With 0 bases clipped from V and 4 bases from J, the junction kept 2 bases outside the gene matches. The germline CDR1 and CDR2 sequences are SGHTS and YDEGEE. This CDR3 comprises 14 residues. In DNA form, the CDR3 reads TGTGCCAGCAGCTTGGGACAGGGGTCCTATGGCTACACCTTC. Residues: CASSLGQGSYGYTF.

The rearrangement joins TRBV11-2 to TRBJ2-7; 7 bases map to TRBD1. Germline V lookup: CDR1 SGHAT, CDR2 FQNNGV. Trimming removed 3 bases from V and 5 bases from J; junction bases left unmatched: 7. The CDR3 runs 14 residues. The DNA for the CDR3 is TGTGCCAGCAGCTTCCCCAGGGGGAACGACGAGCAGTACTTC. It specifies CASSFPRGNDEQYF.

CDR3 residues: CASSPPGTGGAPTGELFF. The CDR3 region has the DNA TGTGCCAGCAGCCCCCCGGGCACAGGGGGCGCGCCCACCGGGGAGCTGTTTTTT. The chain is built from TRBV5-4 and TRBJ2-2, with 9 bases lining up with TRBD1. Germline lookup yields CDR1 SGHNT and CDR2 YYREEE (reference sequence). J lost 4 bases, V lost 4 bases, and 14 bases had no gene match. The length of the CDR3 is 18 residues.

This chain links TRBV28 with TRBJ2-7, with 10 bases lining up with TRBD1. V was pared by 5 bases and J by 5 bases, with 9 bases of the junction left unmatched. This CDR3 has 15 residues. Germline CDR1 reads MDHEN; CDR2 reads SYDVKM. CDR3 nucleotide sequence: TGTGCCAGCAGTACCTCCGGGACAGGGGCGCACGAGCAGTACGTC. This encodes CASSTSGTGAHEQYV.

This clone has only a few counts. The chain employs TRBV10-3 and TRBJ1-3; no firm D call. Between the trimmed V and J ends, which lost 4 bases and 0 bases, there was a span of 10 bases. CDR3 size: 15 residues. Germline loops: CDR1 ENHRY, CDR2 SYGVKD. CDR3 loop: CAISVGRSSGNTIYF. CDR3 bases: TGTGCCATCAGTGTTGGCAGGAGCTCTGGAAACACCATATATTTT.

The chain is built from TRBV6-1 and TRBJ1-4, with D unclear. V lost 5 bases and J 8 bases, leaving 12 bases between the germline ends. There are 13 residues in the CDR3. Per germline, CDR1 MNHNS and CDR2 SASEGT. The CDR3 DNA reads as TGTGCCAGCAGTCCCCCGGGTACCGAAAAACTGTTTTTT. This gives the protein CASSPPGTEKLFF.